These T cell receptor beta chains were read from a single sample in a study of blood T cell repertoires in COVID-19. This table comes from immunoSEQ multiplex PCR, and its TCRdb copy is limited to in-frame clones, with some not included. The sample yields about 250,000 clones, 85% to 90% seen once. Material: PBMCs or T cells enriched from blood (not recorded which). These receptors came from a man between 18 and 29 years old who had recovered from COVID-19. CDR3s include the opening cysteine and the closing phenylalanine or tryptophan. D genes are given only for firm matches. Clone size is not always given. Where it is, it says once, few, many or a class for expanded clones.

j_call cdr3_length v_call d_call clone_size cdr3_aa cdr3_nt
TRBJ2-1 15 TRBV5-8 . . CASSLDSQGLHEQFF TGTGCCAGCAGCTTGGATAGTCAGGGGTTGCATGAGCAGTTCTTC
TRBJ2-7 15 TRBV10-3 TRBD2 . CAIRATSGSLYEQYF TGTGCCATCAGAGCTACTAGCGGGAGTTTGTACGAGCAGTACTTC
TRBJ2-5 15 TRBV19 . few CASSIVGRYAETQYF TGTGCCAGTAGTATAGTCGGCAGGTATGCGGAGACCCAGTACTTC
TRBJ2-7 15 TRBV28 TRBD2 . CASSSWSGSSYEQYF TGTGCCAGCAGTTCCTGGAGCGGGAGCTCCTACGAGCAGTACTTC
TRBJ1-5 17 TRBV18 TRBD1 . CASSEGQGAFSNQPQHF TGTGCCAGCTCCGAGGGACAGGGGGCCTTTAGCAATCAGCCCCAGCATTTT
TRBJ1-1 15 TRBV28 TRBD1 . CASRPGTGMATEAFF TGTGCCAGCAGACCTGGGACAGGGATGGCCACTGAAGCTTTCTTT
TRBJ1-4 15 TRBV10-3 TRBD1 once CAISDDNRGSEKLFF TGTGCCATCAGTGACGATAACAGGGGCAGCGAAAAACTGTTTTTT
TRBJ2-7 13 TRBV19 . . CASSIGEGYEQYF TGTGCCAGTAGTATAGGCGAGGGCTACGAGCAGTACTTC
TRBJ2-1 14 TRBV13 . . CASLQGTVYNEQFF TGTGCCAGCCTCCAGGGAACTGTCTACAATGAGCAGTTCTTC
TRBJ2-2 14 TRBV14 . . CASSQDRGAGELFF TGTGCCAGCAGCCAAGACAGGGGAGCGGGGGAGCTGTTTTTT
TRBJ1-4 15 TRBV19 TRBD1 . CASRMKNFRGEKLFF TGTGCCAGTAGGATGAAAAACTTCAGGGGGGAAAAACTGTTTTTT
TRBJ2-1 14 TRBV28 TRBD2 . CAISSGRVYNEQFF TGTGCCATCTCTAGCGGGAGAGTATACAATGAGCAGTTCTTC
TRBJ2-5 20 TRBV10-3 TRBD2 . CAISESRLASGREQEETQYF TGTGCCATCAGTGAGTCGCGTCTGGCTAGCGGGAGGGAGCAGGAGGAGACCCAGTACTTC
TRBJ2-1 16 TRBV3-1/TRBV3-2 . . CASSPLLGDSTDEQFF TGTGCCAGCAGCCCACTATTAGGGGACTCTACCGATGAGCAGTTCTTC
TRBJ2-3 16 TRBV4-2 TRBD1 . CASSHPLGQGPDTQYF TGTGCCAGCAGCCATCCATTAGGACAGGGGCCAGATACGCAGTATTTT
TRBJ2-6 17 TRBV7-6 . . CASSLDPRWAGANVLTF TGTGCCAGCAGCTTAGACCCGCGGTGGGCTGGGGCCAACGTCCTGACTTTC
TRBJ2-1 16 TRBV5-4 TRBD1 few CASSLVGQGFRNEQFF TGTGCCAGCAGCTTGGTGGGACAGGGTTTTCGCAATGAGCAGTTCTTC
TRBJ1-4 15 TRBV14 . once CASSQVRSSDEKLFF TGTGCCAGCAGCCAAGTTCGGTCTAGCGATGAAAAACTGTTTTTT
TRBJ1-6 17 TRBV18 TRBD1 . CASSSQGSQTYNSPLHF TGTGCCAGCTCATCACAGGGGTCCCAAACCTATAATTCACCCCTCCACTTT
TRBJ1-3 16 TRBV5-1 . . CASSFGGGAGGNTIYF TGCGCCAGCAGCTTTGGCGGGGGCGCAGGTGGAAACACCATATATTTT
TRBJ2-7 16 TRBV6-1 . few CASSAYGGGNSYEQYF TGTGCCAGCAGTGCCTATGGTGGGGGGAACTCCTACGAGCAGTACTTC
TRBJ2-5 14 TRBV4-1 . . CASSQYTPQETQYF TGCGCCAGCAGCCAGTATACACCGCAAGAGACCCAGTACTTC
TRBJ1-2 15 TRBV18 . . CASSPAQGQPYGYTF TGTGCCAGCTCACCAGCCCAAGGACAGCCCTATGGCTACACCTTC
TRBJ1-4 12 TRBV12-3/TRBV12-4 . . CATGTVREKLFF TGTGCCACCGGAACAGTACGGGAAAAACTGTTTTTT
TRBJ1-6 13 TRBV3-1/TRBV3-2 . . CASSQTQNSPLHF TGTGCCAGCAGCCAAACCCAGAATTCACCCCTCCACTTT
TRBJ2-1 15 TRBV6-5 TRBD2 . CASSSSGRAYNEQFF TGTGCCAGCAGCAGTAGCGGGAGGGCCTACAATGAGCAGTTCTTC
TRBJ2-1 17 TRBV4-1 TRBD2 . CASSQPTSGREYNEQFF TGCGCCAGCAGCCAACCGACTAGCGGGAGAGAGTACAATGAGCAGTTCTTC
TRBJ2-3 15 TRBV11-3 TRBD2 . CACSTGTSGTDTQYF TGTGCCTGCTCAACCGGGACTAGCGGCACAGATACGCAGTATTTT
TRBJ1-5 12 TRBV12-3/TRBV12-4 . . CASSRDGGGPGF TGTGCCAGCAGCCGGGACGGGGGGGGACCGGGATTT
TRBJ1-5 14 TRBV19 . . CASSITRVNQPQHF TGTGCCAGTAGTATTACCAGGGTCAATCAGCCCCAGCATTTT
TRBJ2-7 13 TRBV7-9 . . CASSLVQQNEQYF TGTGCCAGCAGCTTAGTACAGCAGAACGAGCAGTACTTC
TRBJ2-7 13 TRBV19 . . CASSMADSYEQYF TGTGCCAGTAGTATGGCAGACTCCTACGAGCAGTACTTC
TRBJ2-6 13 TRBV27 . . CASRVSGANVLTF TGTGCCAGCCGGGTGTCTGGGGCCAACGTCCTGACTTTC
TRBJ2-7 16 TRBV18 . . CASSPPQSGFIYEQYF TGTGCCAGCTCACCCCCGCAGAGCGGGTTCATCTACGAGCAGTACTTC
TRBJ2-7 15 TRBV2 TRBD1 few CASRQDRGAAYEQYF TGTGCCAGCAGGCAAGACAGGGGGGCCGCCTACGAGCAGTACTTC
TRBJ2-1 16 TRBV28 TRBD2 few CASSPLAGGSYNEQFF TGTGCCAGCAGCCCCCTAGCGGGGGGCTCCTACAATGAGCAGTTCTTC
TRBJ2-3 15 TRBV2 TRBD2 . CARSSGGSQSDTQYF TGTGCCAGATCGAGCGGGGGGAGTCAATCAGATACGCAGTATTTT
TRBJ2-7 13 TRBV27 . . CASSFGRDYEQYF TGTGCCAGCAGTTTTGGCAGGGATTACGAGCAGTACTTC
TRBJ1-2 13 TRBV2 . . CASSESQNYGYTF TGTGCCAGCAGTGAAAGTCAGAACTATGGCTACACCTTC
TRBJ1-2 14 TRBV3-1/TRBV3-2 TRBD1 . CASSQGQGLYGYTF TGTGCCAGCAGCCAAGGACAGGGACTCTATGGCTACACCTTC
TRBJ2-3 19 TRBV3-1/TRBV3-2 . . CASSQDRILVATSTDTQYF TGTGCCAGCAGCCAAGACCGTATTCTAGTGGCAACTAGCACAGATACGCAGTATTTT
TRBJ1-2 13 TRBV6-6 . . CASSETYSYGYTF TGTGCCAGCAGCGAAACATATTCCTATGGCTACACCTTC
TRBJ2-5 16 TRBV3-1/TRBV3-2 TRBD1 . CASSPGQGRASETQYF TGTGCCAGCAGCCCAGGACAGGGAAGAGCGTCGGAGACCCAGTACTTC
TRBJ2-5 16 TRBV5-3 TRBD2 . CAREGLAGGRPETQYF TGTGCCAGAGAGGGACTAGCGGGGGGCCGCCCAGAGACCCAGTACTTC
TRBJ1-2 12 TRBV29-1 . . CSAIQGSGGYTF TGCAGCGCGATTCAGGGCTCTGGGGGCTACACCTTC
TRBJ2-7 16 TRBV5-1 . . CASSLATGGGSYEQYF TGCGCCAGCAGCTTGGCCACAGGGGGGGGCTCCTACGAGCAGTACTTC
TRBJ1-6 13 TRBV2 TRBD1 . CASRGQGMAPLHF TGTGCCAGCCGAGGACAGGGAATGGCACCCCTCCACTTT
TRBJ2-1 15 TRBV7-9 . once CASSLTLSSYNEQFF TGTGCCAGCAGCTTGACACTGAGCTCCTACAATGAGCAGTTCTTC
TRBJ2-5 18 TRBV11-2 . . CASSPLGGPIKYQETQYF TGTGCCAGCAGCCCCCTGGGGGGGCCGATAAAGTACCAAGAGACCCAGTACTTC
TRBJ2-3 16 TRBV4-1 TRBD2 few CASSPVAGLSTDTQYF TGCGCCAGCAGCCCTGTAGCGGGGCTAAGCACAGATACGCAGTATTTT
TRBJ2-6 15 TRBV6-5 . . CASRPPGAGANVLTF TGTGCCAGCAGACCCCCAGGGGCGGGGGCCAACGTCCTGACTTTC
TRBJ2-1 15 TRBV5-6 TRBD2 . CASSQAGGSYNEQFF TGTGCCAGCAGCCAAGCGGGAGGCTCCTACAATGAGCAGTTCTTC
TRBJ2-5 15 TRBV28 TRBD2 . CASSFLTSGQETQYF TGTGCCAGCAGTTTTCTGACTAGCGGACAAGAGACCCAGTACTTC
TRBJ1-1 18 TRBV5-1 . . CASSRGTSRGFPPTEAFF TGCGCCAGCAGCAGGGGAACCTCCAGGGGTTTTCCGCCCACTGAAGCTTTCTTT
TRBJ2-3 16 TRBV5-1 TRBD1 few CASSSGQGSGTDTQYF TGCGCCAGCAGCTCTGGACAGGGATCGGGCACAGATACGCAGTATTTT
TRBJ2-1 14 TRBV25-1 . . CASSERSSYNEQFF TGTGCCAGCAGTGAAAGGAGCTCCTACAATGAGCAGTTCTTC